The present entry profiles one TCR beta chain with its context. These data are taken from a study of shared clonotypes between healthy human individuals. As defined, naive CD8 cells were CD45RO-negative and positively selected for CCR7, with terminally differentiated effector memory CD45RA+ cells excluded. Donors comprised healthy HIV-negative adults lacking recent acute infections or vaccinations. This CDR3 has 15 residues. Trimming left V 0 bases short and J 8 bases short, with 14 bases between. Germline lookup yields CDR1 LNHNV and CDR2 YYDKDF (reference sequence). The data were produced by immunoSEQ multiplex PCR, yet TCRdb's version contains in-frame clones alone and is incomplete. The sample yields fewer than 1 million clones, 96% seen once.

The gene calls are TRBV15 and TRBJ2-1, with D possibly matching TRBD1 (5 bases). Material for sequencing was naive CD8+ T cells sorted from blood. This receptor was obtained from a young man in good health. DNA of the CDR3: TGTGCCACCAGCAGAGATCACAGTAGGGGCGATGAGCAGTTCTTC. Amino acids: CATSRDHSRGDEQFF.